These 21 T cell receptor beta chains share one sample of origin, sequenced in a study of T cells after yellow fever vaccination. TCRdb independently ran MiXCR on the 5' RACE reads; one entry per CDR3 protein. This sample has about 150,000 distinct CDR3 sequences, with 6.6% found just once. The sample here was CD4+ T cells sorted from PBMCs, taken 10 days after the yellow fever booster vaccination. Source of these receptors: a young man who received the YFV17D yellow fever vaccine.

The chain employs TRBV6-1 and TRBJ2-1; tentatively, D is TRBD2 (5 bases). V shed 4 bases and J shed 7 bases, with 17 bases lying between them. The CDR3 spans 15 residues. Germline V gene sequence: CDR1 MNHNS, CDR2 SASEGT. CDR3 amino acids: CASSGSGRLGNEQFF. The DNA for the CDR3 is TGTGCCAGCAGTGGGTCGGGGAGATTGGGGAATGAGCAGTTCTTC.

This clonotype was detected ten times or more. The CDR3 nucleotides are TGTGCCAGCACCCCCCCGGACCGGGGCACCCAGTACTTC. It specifies CASTPPDRGTQYF. This chain connects TRBV28 to TRBJ2-5; D tentatively fits TRBD1 or TRBD2 (5 bases each). Germline CDR1 and CDR2: MDHEN and SYDVKM. This CDR3 spans 13 amino acids. V shed 7 bases and J shed 8 bases, with 17 bases lying between them.

This clonotype occurred many times. The chain uses TRBV27 and TRBJ1-5; possibly TRBD1 for D (6 bases). Germline V gene lookup returns CDR1 MNHEY and CDR2 SMNVEV (reference sequence). The CDR3 loop spans 16 amino acids. Trimming left V 4 bases short and J 4 bases short, with 17 bases between. The CDR3 sequence: CASSSPPDSLNQPQHF. CDR3 in DNA: TGTGCCAGCAGTTCCCCCCCGGACAGTCTAAATCAGCCCCAGCATTTT.

On this clonotype: With a much larger clone just one base away, this may be a read error. The chain recombines TRBV15 with TRBJ2-7; the D gene could be TRBD1 or TRBD2 (7 bases each). There are 16 residues in the CDR3. The germline V gene has CDR1 LNHNV and CDR2 YYDKDF (reference sequence). The CDR3 DNA reads as TGTGTCACCAGCAGGGGCGGGGGACAGAAGTCCTACGAGCAGTACTTC. Amino acid sequence: CVTSRGGGQKSYEQYF.

This clonotype was recorded many times. The J gene is TRBJ2-7, the V gene TRBV28, with D unresolved. There are 12 residues in the CDR3. Trimming took off 6 bases at V and 2 bases at J, with 8 bases between the two ends. The germline V gene encodes CDR1 MDHEN and CDR2 SYDVKM. The CDR3 loop reads CASSSAPYEQYF. The DNA of the CDR3 is TGTGCCAGCAGCAGTGCGCCCTACGAGCAGTACTTC.

This clonotype was detected ten times or more. This rearrangement joins TRBV20-1 to TRBJ2-7; D ambiguous. There are 14 residues in the CDR3. Germline CDR1 reads DFQATT; CDR2 reads SNEGSKA (reference sequence). V was trimmed by 3 bases and J by 0 bases, leaving 12 bases between them. CDR3 DNA: TGCAGTGCTAGGCCCAGCAGAAGCTCCTACGAGCAGTACTTC. This sequence encodes CSARPSRSSYEQYF.

The table lists this clonotype with many counts. The chain couples TRBV5-1 to TRBJ1-2, with D possibly matching TRBD1 (6 bases). Trimming removed 0 bases at V and 2 bases at J, with 8 bases between. The CDR3 loop spans 14 amino acids. Germline V CDR1 and CDR2: SGHRS, YFSETQ. This CDR3 reads CASSLGTGNYGYTF. The CDR3 nucleotides are TGCGCCAGCAGCTTGGGTACAGGGAACTATGGCTACACCTTC.

This chain joins TRBV4-2 and TRBJ2-2; D possibly corresponds to TRBD2 (5 bases). Trimming took off 4 bases at V and 7 bases at J, with 13 bases between the two ends. Germline CDR1 LGHNA, CDR2 YNFKEQ. This CDR3 contains 14 residues. CDR3 sequence: CASSPGMLCGELFF. The DNA of the CDR3 is TGTGCCAGCAGCCCCGGGATGCTCTGCGGGGAGCTGTTTTTT.

This clonotype was counted ten times or more. V and J are TRBV18 and TRBJ1-2, with TRBD1 matching over 7 bases. J was trimmed by 6 bases and V by 3 bases; bases with no gene match: 7. The V gene's germline CDR1 is KGHSH and CDR2 LQKENI. The CDR3 has 14 amino acids. CDR3 coding DNA: TGTGCCAGCTCACCTCGGGACAGCACTCATGGCTACACCTTC. It translates to CASSPRDSTHGYTF.

This clonotype was seen ten or more times. V is TRBV4-2 and J is TRBJ2-7, with no clear D. The CDR3 runs 13 residues. V dropped 1 base and J dropped 6 bases, with 10 bases sitting between them. Germline V CDR1 and CDR2: LGHNA, YNFKEQ. The CDR3 DNA reads as TGTGCCAGCAGCCAAGGACAACGCGGCGAGCAGTACTTC. This translates into CASSQGQRGEQYF.

This clonotype was detected many times. The V call is TRBV15, the J call TRBJ2-1, with D perhaps matching TRBD1 or TRBD2 (5 bases each). V lost 1 base to trimming and J lost 0 bases, with 13 bases between them. The CDR3 loop spans 17 amino acids. Germline V CDR1 and CDR2: LNHNV, YYDKDF (reference sequence). The CDR3: CATSRGTTRSSYNEQFF. As DNA, the CDR3 is TGTGCCACCAGCAGAGGGACAACTAGGAGCTCCTACAATGAGCAGTTCTTC.

This clonotype has ten or more counts. The chain joins TRBV6-5 to TRBJ2-1, with 7 bases that match TRBD2. Germline V gives CDR1 MNHEY, CDR2 SVGAGI. With 6 bases clipped from V and 4 bases from J, the junction kept 9 bases outside the gene matches. This CDR3 comprises 15 residues. The CDR3 DNA sequence: TGTGCCAGCAGCGCGGGAGCGGCCTATTACAATGAGCAGTTCTTC. This sequence encodes CASSAGAAYYNEQFF.

The chain uses TRBV28 and TRBJ2-2; no definite D call. The V gene's germline CDR1 is MDHEN and CDR2 SYDVKM. There are 14 residues in the CDR3. In nucleotides, the CDR3 is TGTGCTTCGGAAGAAGATCGGAACACCGGGGAGCTGTTTTTT. Its protein product is CASEEDRNTGELFF.

This clonotype was observed at least ten times. The junction differs from germline at one of its ends, possibly a read error. The chain uses TRBV10-3 and TRBJ2-3; 10 bases fit TRBD2. Germline V gene sequence: CDR1 ENHRY, CDR2 SYGVKD. The CDR3 sequence is 15 residues long. The CDR3 bases are TGTGCCATCTCCTCTAGCGGGAGTATCACAAATACGCAGTATTTT. This sequence encodes CAISSSGSITNTQYF.

This clonotype was found many times. The rearrangement uses TRBV5-4 and TRBJ2-7; 7 positions agree with TRBD2. V shed 4 bases and J 6 bases; nucleotides not matched to a gene: 13. Per the germline V gene, CDR1 is SGHNT and CDR2 is YYREEE (reference sequence). The CDR3 runs to 15 residues. The CDR3 loop reads CASSATSGVSSEQYF. CDR3 DNA sequence: TGTGCCAGCAGCGCCACGAGCGGGGTTAGTAGCGAGCAGTACTTC. The whole variable domain, remainder taken from reference TRBV5-4 and TRBJ2-7, is ETGVTQSPTHLIKTRGQQVTLRCSSQSGHNTVSWYQQALGQGPQFIFQYYREEENGRGNFPPRFSGLQFPNYSSELNVNALELDDSALYLCASSATSGVSSEQYFGPGTRLTVT.

This clonotype was observed many times. This chain uses TRBV5-1 with TRBJ2-1; a weak D match, TRBD1 (5 bases). Deletions cut 0 bases from V and 6 bases from J, with 10 bases between. Germline V gene sequence: CDR1 SGHRS, CDR2 YFSETQ. The CDR3 runs to 14 residues. The CDR3 spells CASSLGGQANEQFF. CDR3 nucleotide sequence: TGCGCCAGCAGCTTGGGCGGACAAGCCAATGAGCAGTTCTTC.

This clonotype was seen repeatedly, ten times or more. The chain links TRBV27 to TRBJ2-2; D unclear. With 5 bases removed from V and 2 bases from J, the gap between germline ends came to 9 bases. This CDR3 region has 14 residues. Germline assignment: CDR1 MNHEY and CDR2 SMNVEV (reference sequence). CDR3 DNA: TGTGCCAGCAGTCTAACTATCAACACCGGGGAGCTGTTTTTT. Translating gives CASSLTINTGELFF.

This clonotype showed up many times. This rearrangement joins TRBV20-1 to TRBJ1-1; no clear D. Between the trimmed V and J ends, which lost 3 bases and 2 bases, there was a span of 13 bases. The germline V gene has CDR1 DFQATT and CDR2 SNEGSKA (reference sequence). The length of the CDR3 is 14 residues. The DNA of the CDR3 is TGCAGTGCTAGGGGCTCAGCCTTAAACACTGAAGCTTTCTTT. It is translated as CSARGSALNTEAFF.

This clonotype appeared many times. V is TRBV5-6 and J is TRBJ2-1; tentative D call: TRBD1 (6 bases). V lost 2 bases and J lost 3, with 12 bases in between. Germline CDR1 and CDR2: SGHDT and YYEEEE. There are 15 residues in the CDR3. Written as DNA, the CDR3 is TGTGCCAGCAGCTTCAGGGGAAGGGTCTACAATGAGCAGTTCTTC. Encoded protein: CASSFRGRVYNEQFF.

This clonotype was counted many times. This chain uses TRBV7-2 with TRBJ2-3; TRBD2 agrees at 8 bases. The J segment lost 2 bases and the V segment lost 5 bases, leaving 6 bases of the junction unmatched. Germline lookup yields CDR1 SGHTA and CDR2 FQGNSA. This CDR3 is built from 15 residues. CDR3 loop: CASSPYSGTTDTQYF. The CDR3 region has the DNA TGTGCCAGCAGCCCGTATAGCGGGACCACAGATACGCAGTATTTT.

This clonotype has a count of ten or more. The rearrangement uses TRBV7-8 and TRBJ1-6; D may be TRBD1 (6 bases). Germline V gene data show CDR1 as SGHVS and CDR2 as FQNEAQ. The CDR3 runs 15 residues. V gave up 4 bases and J gave up 6 bases, with 13 bases separating them. In DNA, the CDR3 is TGTGCCAGCAGCTCCTCCGGGACAAGTAATTCACCCCTCCACTTT. Its translation: CASSSSGTSNSPLHF. Full variable domain (rest looked up from reference TRBV7-8 and TRBJ1-6): GAGVSQSPRYKVAKRGQDVALRCDPISGHVSLFWYQQALGQGPEFLTYFQNEAQLDKSGLPSDRFFAERPEGSVSTLKIQRTQQEDSAVYLCASSSSGTSNSPLHFGNGTRLTVT.